This T cell receptor (beta chain) was documented in a study of blood T cell repertoires in COVID-19. Across the study: Whether acute or convalescent, the COVID-19 samples came from the United States, Italy and Spain. From T cells, B-cell-depleted T cells, or PBMCs came the material, which was cDNA or gDNA.

Germline values: CDR1 LGHDT, CDR2 YNNKEL (reference sequence). The CDR3 runs 14 residues. Germline trimming cut 0 bases from V and 9 bases from J; bases unmatched to any gene: 3. Authors' analysis steps: Amplification from reference gene primers served as the basis for estimated nucleated cell counts. Libraries were prepared by immunoSEQ multiplex PCR; TCRdb keeps only in-frame clonotypes and omits some of them. The D gene and trimming were derived from the DNA, and the V and J assignments and clone size from that table. The data show 260,000 or so clones, around 90% seen once. This clonotype was sampled from a human donor in a cohort sampled during active COVID-19. The V gene is TRBV3-1 (or the pseudogene TRBV3-2), the J gene TRBJ2-1, with 9 bases fitting TRBD2. The sequencing sample was made of peripheral blood. The CDR3 here is CASSQEALAGEQFF. The DNA of the CDR3 is TGTGCCAGCAGCCAAGAAGCACTAGCGGGTGAGCAGTTCTTC.